This T cell receptor beta chain derives from a study of blood T cells in healthy people across ages. About the research overall: Capture via template switching afforded approximately one barcoded beta molecule per two T cells.

There are a few counts of this clonotype. The antigen is undetermined. Alongside a J-beta primer mix, a sample-barcoded 5' primer served in a second PCR lasting 7 to 11 cycles. Every molecule of cDNA carried a tag from a template-switch adaptor with 12 random nucleotides. TCRdb reanalysed the 5' RACE reads using MiXCR and keeps one entry per CDR3 protein. The sample comprises approximately 810,000 distinct CDR3 sequences, under 30% of which are singletons, and 17% rests with the top ten. Findings of the study overall: As naive T cell percentage varied, TCR beta diversity correlated strongly with it.

The CDR3 contains 15 residues. V was cut by 2 bases and J by 6 bases, with 16 bases left in between. CDR1 is SEHNR, CDR2 FQNEAQ, per germline (reference sequence). The sequence derives from an elderly woman in good health. The chain couples TRBV7-9 to TRBJ2-5; D might be TRBD2 (7 bases). The source material was blood. The CDR3 DNA follows: TGTGCCAGCAGCTTATCGCAGGTGGGGGGGCAGACCCAGTACTTC. This encodes CASSLSQVGGQTQYF.